This entry is about one T cell receptor beta chain. V lost 4 bases and J 5 bases, leaving 14 bases between the germline ends. CDR1 and CDR2 (germline): KGHSH, LQKENI. The CDR3 sequence is 14 residues long. The sample is drawn from a study of T cells after somatic rescue of genetic block. The repertoire was sequenced with immunoSEQ multiplex PCR; TCRdb's copy has only in-frame clones and lacks some. The sample shows tens of thousands of clones, 90% of them seen only once. V and J are TRBV18 and TRBJ1-1; D is uncertain. Sequenced sample: peripheral blood mononuclear cells (PBMCs). The clonotype comes from a woman younger than 35. The CDR3 DNA sequence: TGTGCCAGCTCACTCGGACGATTAGGGACTGAAGCTTTCTTT. Its protein is CASSLGRLGTEAFF.